This T cell receptor beta chain was recovered during a study of beta chain features in type 1 diabetes. In its sample, this clone was seen a few times. As yet, its antigen is unknown. The length of the CDR3 is 14 residues. Per germline, CDR1 MNHNS and CDR2 SASEGT. Trimming shortened V by 5 bases and J by 6 bases, and 16 bases separated the two germline ends. Study-wide points: Patients showed naive, central memory and Treg TCRB repertoires that appeared more similar than those of healthy donors. Patients and controls would be equally affected if PCR favored shorter templates.

Every isolated RNA sample was fully reverse transcribed, so sequencing captured expressed TCRB transcripts. TCRdb keeps only in-frame clones here, not all; method: immunoSEQ multiplex PCR. The sample has about 230,000 clones, over 7.5% seen once; the top ten hold about 0.037%. The origin of this receptor is a woman aged 18-29 years in good health. The sequenced material came from naive CD4+ T cells from blood. The chain is built from TRBV6-1 and TRBJ1-2; maybe TRBD1 (6 bases). The chain's CDR3 is CASSPTTGRNGYTF. CDR3 sequence (DNA): TGTGCCAGCAGTCCGACGACAGGCCGGAATGGCTACACCTTC.